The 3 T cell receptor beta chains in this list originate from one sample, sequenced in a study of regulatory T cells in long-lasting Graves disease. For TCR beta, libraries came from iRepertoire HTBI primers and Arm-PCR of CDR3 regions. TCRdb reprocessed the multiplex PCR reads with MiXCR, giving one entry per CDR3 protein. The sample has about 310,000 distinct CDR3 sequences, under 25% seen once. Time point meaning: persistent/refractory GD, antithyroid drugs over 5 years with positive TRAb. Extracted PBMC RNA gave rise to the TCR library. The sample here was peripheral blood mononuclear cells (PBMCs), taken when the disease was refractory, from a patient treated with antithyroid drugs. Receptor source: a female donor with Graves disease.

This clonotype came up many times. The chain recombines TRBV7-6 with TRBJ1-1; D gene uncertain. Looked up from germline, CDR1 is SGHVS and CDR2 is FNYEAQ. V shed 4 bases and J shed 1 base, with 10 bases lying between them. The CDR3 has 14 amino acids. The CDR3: CASSSGRENTEAFF. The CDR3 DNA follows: TGTGCCAGCAGCTCCGGTAGGGAGAACACTGAAGCTTTCTTT.

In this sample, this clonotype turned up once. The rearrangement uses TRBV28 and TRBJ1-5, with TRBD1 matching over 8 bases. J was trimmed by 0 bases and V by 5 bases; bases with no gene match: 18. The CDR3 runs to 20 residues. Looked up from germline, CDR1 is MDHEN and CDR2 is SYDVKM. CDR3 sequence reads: CASSPIFDRGSSHSNQPQHF. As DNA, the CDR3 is TGTGCCAGCAGTCCCATCTTCGACAGGGGTTCGTCGCATAGCAATCAGCCCCAGCATTTT.

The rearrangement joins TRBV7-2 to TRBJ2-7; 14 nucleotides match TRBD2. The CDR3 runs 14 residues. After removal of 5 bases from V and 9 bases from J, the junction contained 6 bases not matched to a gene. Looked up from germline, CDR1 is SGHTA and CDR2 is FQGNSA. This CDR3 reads CASSPTGLAGGQYF. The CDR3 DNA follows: TGTGCCAGCAGCCCCACCGGACTAGCGGGAGGGCAGTACTTC.